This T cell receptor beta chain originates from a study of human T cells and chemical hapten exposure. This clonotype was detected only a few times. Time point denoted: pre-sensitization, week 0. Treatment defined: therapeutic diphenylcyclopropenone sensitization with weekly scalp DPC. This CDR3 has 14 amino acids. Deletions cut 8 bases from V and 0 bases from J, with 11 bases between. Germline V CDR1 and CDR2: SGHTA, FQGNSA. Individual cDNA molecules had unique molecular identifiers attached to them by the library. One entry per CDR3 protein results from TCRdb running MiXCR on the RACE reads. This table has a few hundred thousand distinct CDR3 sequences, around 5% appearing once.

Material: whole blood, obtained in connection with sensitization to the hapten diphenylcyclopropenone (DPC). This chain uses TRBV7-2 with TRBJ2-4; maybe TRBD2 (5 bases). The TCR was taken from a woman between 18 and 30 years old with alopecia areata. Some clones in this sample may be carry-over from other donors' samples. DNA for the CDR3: TGTGCCAGCGGACTCGACCTAGCCAAAAACATTCAGTACTTC. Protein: CASGLDLAKNIQYF.